The 10 T cell receptor beta chains below come from one sample, sequenced in a study of control samples from healthy donors and cancer patients (dated by TCRdb to 2020 to 2022). Library preparation was by the immunoSEQ multiplex PCR assay. TCRdb provides this immuneACCESS table in a form limited to in-frame rearrangements. Some clones are lacking; in checked studies, under half of them reflect an unresolved V gene, and why the rest are absent is not known. The sample includes 94,000 or so clones, with approximately 84% observed a single time. The top ten constitute 38% of the sample. The source material was PBMCs. These receptors originate from a man between 70 and 80 years old with lung cancer.

The chain links TRBV5-1 to TRBJ1-2; no reliable D call. Germline values: CDR1 SGHRS, CDR2 YFSETQ. V was pared by 0 bases and J by 3 bases, with 12 bases between. This CDR3 has 15 amino acids. The CDR3: CASSLEAVGDYGYTF. The DNA of the CDR3 is TGCGCCAGCAGCTTGGAGGCAGTAGGCGACTATGGCTACACCTTC.

This chain uses TRBV18 with TRBJ2-3; 15 bases fit TRBD2. Germline V gives CDR1 KGHSH, CDR2 LQKENI. Germline trimming cut 0 bases from V and 2 bases from J; bases unmatched to any gene: 3. The CDR3 consists of 18 residues. The CDR3 protein is CASSPPGLAGGHTDTQYF. In DNA form, the CDR3 reads TGTGCCAGCTCACCACCGGGACTAGCGGGGGGACACACAGATACGCAGTATTTT.

The rearrangement uses TRBV6-5 and TRBJ2-3; D gene ambiguous. This CDR3 has 14 residues. Per germline, CDR1 MNHEY and CDR2 SVGAGI. V was clipped by 8 bases and J by 2 bases, with 14 bases between them. CDR3 bases: TGTGCCAGCCTCAGAGGACCGTCCACAGATACGCAGTATTTT. This sequence encodes CASLRGPSTDTQYF.

The chain carries TRBV19 and TRBJ1-6; 9 bases agree with TRBD1. Germline CDR1 reads LNHDA; CDR2 reads SQIVND (reference sequence). The J segment lost 10 bases and the V segment lost 3 bases, leaving 7 bases of the junction unmatched. The CDR3 is 15 residues long. CDR3 protein: CASSIRGQGQSPLHF. In DNA, the CDR3 is TGTGCCAGTAGTATCCGGGGACAGGGACAGTCACCCCTCCACTTT. The full variable domain, completed using reference TRBV19 and TRBJ1-6, is DGGITQSPKYLFRKEGQNVTLSCEQNLNHDAMYWYRQDPGQGLRLIYYSQIVNDFQKGDIAEGYSVSREKKESFPLTVTSAQKNPTAFYLCASSIRGQGQSPLHFGNGTRLTVT.

This clone was recorded a few times. The rearrangement joins TRBV7-3 to TRBJ2-1, with TRBD2 matching 11 bases. The junction had 3 bases not matched to a gene; V was cut back by 0 bases and J by 8 bases. Looked up from germline, CDR1 is SGHTA and CDR2 is FQGTGA. CDR3 length equals 15 residues. CDR3: CASSLTSGGAHEQFF. In nucleotides, the CDR3 is TGTGCCAGCAGCTTAACTAGCGGGGGGGCCCATGAGCAGTTCTTC.

The chain uses TRBV7-2 and TRBJ2-5; D uncertain. Germline CDR1 SGHTA, CDR2 FQGNSA. V was shortened by 6 bases and J by 2 bases, with 4 bases between the two germline ends. The CDR3 covers 11 residues. CDR3 region: CASSLQETQYF. In DNA form, the CDR3 reads TGTGCCAGCAGTCTTCAAGAGACCCAGTACTTC.

V usage is TRBV7-9 and J usage is TRBJ1-1; a weak D match, TRBD1 (6 bases). V was pared by 4 bases and J by 1 base, with 10 bases between. This CDR3 comprises 14 residues. Germline V gives CDR1 SEHNR, CDR2 FQNEAQ (reference sequence). The CDR3 region has the DNA TGTGCCAGCAGCTCTTGGACAGCGAACACTGAAGCTTTCTTT. Residues: CASSSWTANTEAFF.

V is TRBV10-2 and J is TRBJ2-5; D is tentatively TRBD1 or TRBD2 (5 bases each). Germline-derived CDR1 and CDR2 are WSHSY and SAAADI. Trimming removed 6 bases from V and 0 bases from J, with 14 bases in between. The CDR3 has 15 residues. CDR3 DNA sequence: TGCGCCAGCAGCCCGGGACGTATGAACCAAGAGACCCAGTACTTC. Translation gives CASSPGRMNQETQYF.

The chain has TRBV7-2 and TRBJ2-5; D uncertain. The CDR3 totals 15 residues. The ends were cut back, 1 base at V and 1 base at J, with 10 bases in the middle. The germline V gene encodes CDR1 SGHTA and CDR2 FQGNSA. CDR3 bases: TGTGCCAGCAGCTTAGGGACCATACCCCAAGAGACCCAGTACTTC. Encoded protein: CASSLGTIPQETQYF.

This clone was observed a single time. V and J are TRBV24-1 and TRBJ2-1; possible D gene TRBD1, 5 bases. The CDR3 has 15 residues. The germline CDR1 and CDR2 sequences are KGHDR and SFDVKD. The V end lost 7 bases, the J end lost 7 bases, and 19 bases lay between the germline ends. CDR3 sequence reads: CATSPRGFPRNEQFF. The CDR3 DNA reads as TGTGCCACCAGCCCTAGGGGCTTCCCTCGGAATGAGCAGTTCTTC.